The 24 T cell receptor beta chains reported below all come from one sample, sequenced in a study of cytomegalovirus exposure and HLA in healthy donors. PCR was performed using 60 Vbeta and 13 Jbeta primers. Using immunoSEQ multiplex PCR, the repertoire was profiled, and TCRdb retains in-frame clones only, with some absent. Here the sample spans some 90,000 clones, approximately 80% being singletons. The source material was PBMCs. The receptors here all came from a man aged 30-40 years in good health and CMV-seronegative.

The chain has TRBV5-6 and TRBJ1-1; D is perhaps TRBD1 (5 bases). Germline V lookup: CDR1 SGHDT, CDR2 YYEEEE. This CDR3 region has 14 residues. Trimming removed 0 bases at V and 3 bases at J, with 9 bases between. This CDR3 is CASSLVQGDTEAFF. The DNA for the CDR3 is TGTGCCAGCAGCTTGGTTCAGGGCGACACTGAAGCTTTCTTT.

The chain employs TRBV11-2 and TRBJ2-5; D is perhaps TRBD2 (7 bases). The V gene lost 4 bases and the J gene lost 2 bases, with 14 bases spanning the gap. The CDR3 consists of 15 residues. Germline CDR1 is SGHAT and CDR2 is FQNNGV. The DNA of the CDR3 is TGTGCCAGCAGCTGGGGGCAGCGGGAACAAGAGACCCAGTACTTC. Amino acid sequence: CASSWGQREQETQYF. The whole variable domain, filled in from reference TRBV11-2 and TRBJ2-5, reads EAGVAQSPRYKIIEKRQSVAFWCNPISGHATLYWYQQILGQGPKLLIQFQNNGVVDDSQLPKDRFSAERLKGVDSTLKIQPAKLEDSAVYLCASSWGQREQETQYFGPGTRLLVL.

Comments on this clone: This is likely a read error, given that the CDR3 carries no conserved phenylalanine or tryptophan at its end. The DNA is left out, because the CDR3 cannot be placed on it with certainty; the CDR3 is given as TCRdb lists it. V is TRBV18 and J is TRBJ2-6; the table's D call of TRBD1 was not tested on the DNA. Germline V gene sequence: CDR1 KGHSH, CDR2 LQKENI. A total of 10 residues make up the CDR3, ends included. The CDR3 sequence: CASSPPGQGT.

The chain is built from TRBV6-1 and TRBJ1-1; D perhaps matches TRBD1 (5 bases). The V and J ends lost 8 bases and 8 bases respectively, with 9 bases between them. Germline CDR1 and CDR2: MNHNS and SASEGT. The CDR3 runs to 10 residues. The DNA for the CDR3 is TGTGCCAGCGGCAGGGAAGAAGCTTTCTTT. This sequence encodes CASGREEAFF.

V gene TRBV9 combines with J gene TRBJ1-1; D may be TRBD1 (6 bases). This CDR3 has 14 amino acids. The germline CDR1 and CDR2 sequences are SGDLS and YYNGEE. V was pared by 0 bases and J by 8 bases, with 14 bases between. CDR3 residues: CASSVGGTGREAFF. In DNA, the CDR3 is TGTGCCAGCAGCGTAGGGGGTACAGGGCGAGAAGCTTTCTTT.

V is TRBV2 and J is TRBJ1-4; a weak D match, TRBD1 (5 bases). The CDR3 length is 14 residues. V was clipped by 8 bases and J by 4 bases, with 14 bases between them. Germline-derived CDR1 and CDR2 are SNHLY and FYNNEI. CDR3 loop: CASHVGGYNEKLFF. The CDR3 DNA sequence: TGTGCCAGCCACGTCGGGGGTTATAATGAAAAACTGTTTTTT.

The count of this clone is one. The genes are TRBV27 and TRBJ2-5; D uncertain. The CDR3 sequence is 13 residues long. Deletions cut 3 bases from V and 3 bases from J, with 8 bases between. Germline V gene data show CDR1 as MNHEY and CDR2 as SMNVEV (reference sequence). CDR3 sequence reads: CASSLSPKETQYF. DNA for the CDR3: TGTGCCAGCAGTTTGAGCCCAAAAGAGACCCAGTACTTC.

The chain uses TRBV10-3 and TRBJ2-7; 8 bases line up with TRBD1. CDR3 length: 16 amino acids. V shed 1 base and J 2 bases; nucleotides not matched to a gene: 7. CDR1 and CDR2 (germline): ENHRY, SYGVKD. The CDR3 loop reads CAISEFRQGPTYEQYF. CDR3 DNA sequence: TGTGCCATCAGTGAGTTTAGACAGGGGCCCACCTACGAGCAGTACTTC.

V gene TRBV5-1 combines with J gene TRBJ1-4; D ambiguous. Trimming left V 4 bases short and J 4 bases short, with 14 bases between. Germline CDR1 is SGHRS and CDR2 is YFSETQ. This CDR3 region has 15 residues. CDR3 DNA: TGCGCCAGCAGCCCCTCCCGGGATCTTAATGAAAAACTGTTTTTT. Encoded protein: CASSPSRDLNEKLFF. The entire variable domain, with the rest obtained from reference TRBV5-1 and TRBJ1-4, is as follows: KAGVTQTPRYLIKTRGQQVTLSCSPISGHRSVSWYQQTPGQGLQFLFEYFSETQRNKGNFPGRFSGRQFSNSRSEMNVSTLELGDSALYLCASSPSRDLNEKLFFGSGTQLSVL.

J is TRBJ2-7 and V is TRBV30; D possibly corresponds to TRBD1 (5 bases). V lost 2 bases and J lost 1, with 9 bases in between. CDR3 size: 13 residues. Germline V CDR1 and CDR2: GTSNPN, SVGIG (reference sequence). This CDR3 reads CAWSSGNSYEQYF. CDR3 DNA: TGTGCCTGGAGTTCAGGGAATTCCTACGAGCAGTACTTC. Full variable domain (rest looked up from reference TRBV30 and TRBJ2-7): SQTIHQWPATLVQPVGSPLSLECTVEGTSNPNLYWYRQAAGRGLQLLFYSVGIGQISSEVPQNLSASRPQDRQFILSSKKLLLSDSGFYLCAWSSGNSYEQYFGPGTRLTVT.

V is TRBV2 and J is TRBJ2-7; the D is unclear. The CDR3 runs 12 residues. Germline CDR1 SNHLY, CDR2 FYNNEI. Between the trimmed V and J ends, which lost 6 bases and 2 bases, there was a span of 8 bases. CDR3 sequence: CASSPETYEQYF. DNA for the CDR3: TGTGCCAGCAGCCCAGAAACCTACGAGCAGTACTTC.

V usage is TRBV27 and J usage is TRBJ2-2, with 9 bases that match TRBD2. Germline V gene sequence: CDR1 MNHEY, CDR2 SMNVEV (reference sequence). Trimming cost V 2 bases and J 3 bases; bases outside gene matches: 7. This CDR3 comprises 17 residues. CDR3 residues: CASSLRGGAFDTGELFF. The CDR3 DNA reads TGTGCCAGCAGTTTACGCGGGGGGGCCTTCGACACCGGGGAGCTGTTTTTT.

This clone was detected only a few times. The chain is built from TRBV5-1 and TRBJ1-2, with 11 positions matching TRBD1. The CDR3 is 14 amino acids. CDR1 is SGHRS and CDR2 is YFSETQ in the germline V gene. V shed 0 bases, J shed 6 bases, and the junction held 1 base outside the gene matches. The CDR3 nucleotides read TGCGCCAGCAGCTTGGGGACAGGGGGCAATGGCTACACCTTC. This encodes CASSLGTGGNGYTF.

V and J are TRBV30 and TRBJ2-4, with TRBD1 identical over 9 bases. Germline V gene sequence: CDR1 GTSNPN, CDR2 SVGIG (reference sequence). After removal of 0 bases from V and 8 bases from J, the junction contained 5 bases not matched to a gene. The CDR3 runs to 14 residues. Here the CDR3 reads CAWSVGQGIDIQYF. In DNA, the CDR3 is TGTGCCTGGAGTGTCGGACAGGGGATAGACATTCAGTACTTC. The full variable domain, rest sourced from reference TRBV30 and TRBJ2-4, is SQTIHQWPATLVQPVGSPLSLECTVEGTSNPNLYWYRQAAGRGLQLLFYSVGIGQISSEVPQNLSASRPQDRQFILSSKKLLLSDSGFYLCAWSVGQGIDIQYFGAGTRLSVL.

The CDR3 reads CASSFSTGELFF. The CDR3 nucleotides are TGTGCCAGCAGTTTCTCCACCGGGGAGCTGTTTTTT. The chain uses TRBV27 and TRBJ2-2, with unresolved D. This CDR3 region has 12 residues. Deletions cut 3 bases from V and 4 bases from J, with 3 bases between. Germline V gene sequence: CDR1 MNHEY, CDR2 SMNVEV (reference sequence).

The chain has TRBV19 and TRBJ2-7; TRBD1 matches 9 bases. J gave up 3 bases and V 5 bases, and 5 bases lay outside the gene matches. Germline values: CDR1 LNHDA, CDR2 SQIVND (reference sequence). The CDR3 runs to 14 residues. This CDR3 is CASSDGTGIYEQYF. The DNA of the CDR3 is TGTGCCAGTAGTGACGGGACAGGGATCTACGAGCAGTACTTC.

The sample holds a few counts of this clone. This CDR3 is CAIGSNGQGETQYF. The CDR3 coding sequence is TGTGCCATCGGTTCCAACGGACAGGGAGAGACCCAGTACTTC. V usage is TRBV10-3 and J usage is TRBJ2-5; 8 positions agree with TRBD1. The germline V gene encodes CDR1 ENHRY and CDR2 SYGVKD. This CDR3 has 14 residues. V lost 8 bases, J lost 4 bases, and 9 bases stayed unmatched.

The chain carries TRBV5-4 and TRBJ1-4, with 7 bases aligning to TRBD1. V was clipped by 4 bases and J by 0 bases; unmatched bases: 6. The germline V gene encodes CDR1 SGHNT and CDR2 YYREEE (reference sequence). CDR3 size: 16 residues. CDR3 bases: TGTGCCAGCAGCCGAGGGACAGAAGCAACTAATGAAAAACTGTTTTTT. It yields the protein CASSRGTEATNEKLFF.

The CDR3 sequence is CASSLEGEAAGNTIYF. DNA of the CDR3: TGCGCCAGCAGCTTGGAAGGGGAGGCGGCTGGAAACACCATATATTTT. The rearrangement joins TRBV5-1 to TRBJ1-3, with D possibly being TRBD1 (5 bases). The ends were cut back, 0 bases at V and 2 bases at J, with 12 bases in the middle. This CDR3 is 16 amino acids long. Germline assignment: CDR1 SGHRS and CDR2 YFSETQ.

This clone occurred once. The rearrangement links TRBV7-8 to TRBJ1-1; D is possibly TRBD1 (6 bases). Trimming shortened V by 5 bases and J by 1 base, and 20 bases separated the two germline ends. Germline CDR1 is SGHVS and CDR2 is FQNEAQ. The CDR3 extends over 17 amino acids. The CDR3 coding sequence is TGTGCCAGCAGCCGTCCTGATAATGACAGGCAGAACACTGAAGCTTTCTTT. It specifies CASSRPDNDRQNTEAFF. The full variable domain, its missing parts supplied by reference TRBV7-8 and TRBJ1-1, is GAGVSQSPRYKVAKRGQDVALRCDPISGHVSLFWYQQALGQGPEFLTYFQNEAQLDKSGLPSDRFFAERPEGSVSTLKIQRTQQEDSAVYLCASSRPDNDRQNTEAFFGQGTRLTVV.

V and J are TRBV5-4 and TRBJ1-4; the match to TRBD1 covers 9 bases. Germline values: CDR1 SGHNT, CDR2 YYREEE (reference sequence). V gave up 3 bases and J gave up 5 bases; unmatched junction bases: 8. This CDR3 comprises 16 residues. The CDR3 spells CASSSNRGRPNEKLFF. CDR3 bases: TGTGCCAGCAGCTCAAACAGGGGGCGCCCAAATGAAAAACTGTTTTTT.

The chain couples TRBV18 to TRBJ1-3, with D tentatively TRBD1 (6 bases). Trimming shortened V by 6 bases and J by 4 bases, and 19 bases separated the two germline ends. This CDR3 is built from 16 residues. Germline assignment: CDR1 KGHSH and CDR2 LQKENI. CDR3 region: CASSPNSGQLGNTIYF. CDR3 sequence (DNA): TGTGCCAGCTCGCCCAACTCAGGACAGCTCGGAAACACCATATATTTT.

DNA of the CDR3: TGCGCCAGCAGCTTGAACACCATGAACACTGAAGCTTTCTTT. Encoded protein: CASSLNTMNTEAFF. The chain joins TRBV5-1 to TRBJ1-1, with unresolved D. Trimming stripped 1 base from V and 0 bases from J, with 7 bases between. The CDR3 is made up of 14 amino acids. In germline, CDR1 is SGHRS, CDR2 YFSETQ.

The chain combines TRBV4-3 with TRBJ2-2; 8 positions agree with TRBD2. This CDR3 has 16 residues. The V gene end was trimmed by 0 bases and the J gene end by 6 bases; junction bases not matched to a gene: 6. Germline-derived CDR1 and CDR2 are LGHNA and YSLEER. CDR3 coding DNA: TGCGCCAGCAGCCAAGAGGTCGGGGGGGCCCCCGGGGAGCTGTTTTTT. Its translation: CASSQEVGGAPGELFF.